One and the same sample provided the 8 T cell receptor beta chains below, sequenced in a study of CD4 T cells in relation to SARS-CoV-2 and coronaviruses. The table came from immunoSEQ multiplex PCR; TCRdb's copy has only in-frame clones and leaves some out. The data contain tens of thousands of clones, 70% to 80% of them seen just once; the ten biggest clones take up 2.8%. These receptors are not linked to any known antigen. Sequenced input: memory CD4+ T cells from PBMCs, cultured in vitro. All receptors derive from an adult with COVID-19.

Written as DNA, the CDR3 is TGTGCCAGCTCACCACTCCCTAGCGGGAGCGGGTACGAGCAGTACTTC. It specifies CASSPLPSGSGYEQYF. The chain combines TRBV18 with TRBJ2-7; 10 bases agree with TRBD2. The ends lost 1 base at V and 4 bases at J; junction bases unmatched: 7. Germline V gene sequence: CDR1 KGHSH, CDR2 LQKENI. CDR3 length equals 16 residues. The full variable domain, completed using reference TRBV18 and TRBJ2-7, is NAGVMQNPRHLVRRRGQEARLRCSPMKGHSHVYWYRQLPEEGLKFMVYLQKENIIDESGMPKERFSAEFPKEGPSILRIQQVVRGDSAAYFCASSPLPSGSGYEQYFGPGTRLTVT.

This clone was observed a single time. This chain connects TRBV5-8 to TRBJ2-2; no clear D. This CDR3 contains 17 residues. The V gene lost 3 bases and the J gene lost 5 bases, with 20 bases spanning the gap. In germline, CDR1 is SGHTS, CDR2 YDEGEE. The DNA of the CDR3 is TGTGCCAGCAGCTCCACGGGTCTTGGATCGTGGACCGGGGAGCTGTTTTTT. Translated, it gives CASSSTGLGSWTGELFF. Combining the CDR3 with reference TRBV5-8 and TRBJ2-2 gives the whole variable domain EAGVTQSPTHLIKTRGQQATLRCSPISGHTSVYWYQQALGLGLQFLLWYDEGEERNRGNFPPRFSGRQFPNYSSELNVNALELEDSALYLCASSSTGLGSWTGELFFGEGSRLTVL.

The genes are TRBV5-4 and TRBJ2-7; D gene ambiguous. The germline gives CDR1 SGHNT, CDR2 YYREEE (reference sequence). The CDR3 has 14 residues. Deletions cut 4 bases from V and 2 bases from J, with 13 bases between. The DNA of the CDR3 is TGTGCCAGCAGCCCCGCGACACGCCCCTACGAGCAGTACTTC. This translates into CASSPATRPYEQYF. The entire variable domain, with the rest obtained from reference TRBV5-4 and TRBJ2-7, is as follows: ETGVTQSPTHLIKTRGQQVTLRCSSQSGHNTVSWYQQALGQGPQFIFQYYREEENGRGNFPPRFSGLQFPNYSSELNVNALELDDSALYLCASSPATRPYEQYFGPGTRLTVT.

The rearrangement joins TRBV24-1 to TRBJ2-1, with a weak D call TRBD1 (6 bases). The V end lost 3 bases, the J end lost 0 bases, and 11 bases lay between the germline ends. This CDR3 contains 16 residues. Germline lookup yields CDR1 KGHDR and CDR2 SFDVKD. The CDR3 DNA reads TGTGCCACCAGTGATAGATCGACAGGCTCCTACAATGAGCAGTTCTTC. Translating it yields CATSDRSTGSYNEQFF.

This chain connects TRBV28 to TRBJ2-7, with TRBD2 identical over 8 bases. The CDR3 sequence is 15 residues long. V was clipped by 2 bases and J by 1 base; unmatched bases: 4. Germline values: CDR1 MDHEN, CDR2 SYDVKM. The CDR3 DNA reads TGTGCCAGCAGTTTAAGGTCTAGCGGGTCCTACGAGCAGTACTTC. It codes for CASSLRSSGSYEQYF.

The chain uses TRBV7-2 and TRBJ2-5; TRBD2 matches at 11 bases. V shed 1 base, J shed 5 bases, and the junction held 6 bases outside the gene matches. Germline CDR1 is SGHTA and CDR2 is FQGNSA. The length of the CDR3 is 16 residues. The CDR3, as DNA: TGTGCCAGCAGCTTAGGACTAGCGGGGATGAGGGAGACCCAGTACTTC. It specifies CASSLGLAGMRETQYF.

This rearrangement joins TRBV15 to TRBJ2-7; D unclear. Trimming took off 0 bases at V and 3 bases at J, with 6 bases between the two ends. CDR3 length: 13 amino acids. Germline V gives CDR1 LNHNV, CDR2 YYDKDF (reference sequence). In nucleotides, the CDR3 is TGTGCCACCAGCAGAGATCGGGTCTACGAGCAGTACTTC. Amino acids: CATSRDRVYEQYF.

This chain connects TRBV15 to TRBJ2-1; the D gene is possibly TRBD1 (5 bases). V shed 0 bases and J shed 5 bases, with 11 bases lying between them. CDR3 length: 15 amino acids. Germline V CDR1 and CDR2: LNHNV, YYDKDF (reference sequence). CDR3 DNA: TGTGCCACCAGCAGAGATCAGGGCGCCGACAATGAGCAGTTCTTC. Amino acids: CATSRDQGADNEQFF.